This passage covers 21 T cell receptor beta chains from one sample sequenced in a study of cytomegalovirus exposure and HLA in healthy donors. Both 60 Vbeta primers and 13 Jbeta primers went into the PCR. This table comes from immunoSEQ multiplex PCR, and its TCRdb copy is limited to in-frame clones, with some not included. The sample lists approximately 120,000 clones, approximately 80% occurring once. The specimen sequenced was PBMCs. The receptors originated from a man aged 50-59 years in good health and CMV-seronegative.

This chain joins TRBV5-4 and TRBJ2-7, with TRBD2 identical over 8 bases. V was pared by 2 bases and J by 7 bases, with 8 bases of the junction left unmatched. Germline loops: CDR1 SGHNT, CDR2 YYREEE (reference sequence). The CDR3 consists of 14 residues. Here the CDR3 reads CASSFAGGLREQYF. CDR3 in DNA: TGTGCCAGCAGCTTTGCGGGAGGTCTTAGGGAGCAGTACTTC.

V gene TRBV4-2 combines with J gene TRBJ2-3; maybe TRBD2 (6 bases). The germline gives CDR1 LGHNA, CDR2 YNFKEQ. The CDR3 covers 17 residues. The ends were cut back, 4 bases at V and 1 base at J, with 18 bases in the middle. CDR3 DNA: TGTGCCAGCAGCCCCGGGGAAAAGCGGGCACGCACAGATACGCAGTATTTT. It yields the protein CASSPGEKRARTDTQYF.

V and J are TRBV19 and TRBJ2-1, with TRBD1 matching over 9 bases. The CDR3 totals 13 residues. V lost 5 bases and J lost 14; bases outside the gene matches: 10. Germline V gene sequence: CDR1 LNHDA, CDR2 SQIVND (reference sequence). The CDR3 bases are TGTGCCAGTAGTGGCGGACAGGGGTTGAATGAGTTCTTC. Protein: CASSGGQGLNEFF.

The genes are TRBV5-1 and TRBJ2-5, with 9 bases aligning to TRBD2. Germline V lookup: CDR1 SGHRS, CDR2 YFSETQ. This CDR3 spans 16 amino acids. V lost 5 bases, J lost 5 bases, and 13 bases stayed unmatched. CDR3 DNA sequence: TGCGCCAGCAGACCAGGGAGCGGGAGGCCTGGGGAGACCCAGTACTTC. Protein sequence: CASRPGSGRPGETQYF.

This clone was detected only a few times. The J gene is TRBJ2-3, the V gene TRBV9; TRBD1 matches 8 bases. The CDR3 loop spans 17 amino acids. V trimming: 0 bases; J trimming: 2 bases; junction bases outside the gene matches: 8. CDR1 is SGDLS, CDR2 YYNGEE, per germline. For the CDR3, the DNA is TGTGCCAGCAGCGTAGCCCCGGCAGGGGGCGTCACAGATACGCAGTATTTT. As protein: CASSVAPAGGVTDTQYF.

The chain couples TRBV28 to TRBJ2-7; D not certain. This CDR3 is 13 amino acids long. V was pared by 2 bases and J by 6 bases, with 11 bases between. Germline V gives CDR1 MDHEN, CDR2 SYDVKM. CDR3: CASSLDSMGEQYF. CDR3 nucleotide sequence: TGTGCCAGCAGTTTAGACTCAATGGGCGAGCAGTACTTC.

The chain combines TRBV19 with TRBJ1-5; a weak D match, TRBD1 (6 bases). V was clipped by 5 bases and J by 2 bases, with 19 bases between them. Germline V gene lookup returns CDR1 LNHDA and CDR2 SQIVND (reference sequence). This CDR3 has 17 residues. CDR3 coding DNA: TGTGCCAGTAGTCCTCCGGGGTCCAGGGGAGGCAATCAGCCCCAGCATTTT. It translates to CASSPPGSRGGNQPQHF.

The rearrangement uses TRBV9 and TRBJ2-5; tentatively, D is TRBD1 (5 bases). The CDR3 loop spans 15 amino acids. Germline CDR1 is SGDLS and CDR2 is YYNGEE. V lost 4 bases to trimming and J lost 4 bases, with 17 bases between them. The CDR3 nucleotides read TGTGCCAGCAGCTCGAGAGACAGCTACTTAGAGACCCAGTACTTC. It encodes CASSSRDSYLETQYF.

This clone appeared a single time. This sequence joins TRBV2 and TRBJ2-7; a possible D gene is TRBD2 (7 bases). Trimming pared 7 bases from V and 2 bases from J, leaving 15 bases between. In germline, CDR1 is SNHLY, CDR2 FYNNEI. The CDR3 is 14 amino acids. CDR3: CASKTGLAAYEQYF. In DNA, the CDR3 is TGTGCCAGCAAAACAGGGCTAGCGGCCTACGAGCAGTACTTC.

The chain is built from TRBV5-8 and TRBJ2-1; the D gene is possibly TRBD1 (5 bases). V was clipped by 4 bases and J by 10 bases, with 12 bases between them. Germline lookup yields CDR1 SGHTS and CDR2 YDEGEE. The CDR3 has 12 amino acids. The chain's CDR3 is CASSPLAGEQFF. The CDR3 region has the DNA TGTGCCAGCAGCCCCCTGGCAGGGGAGCAGTTCTTC. The complete variable domain, with remaining parts taken from reference TRBV5-8 and TRBJ2-1, reads EAGVTQSPTHLIKTRGQQATLRCSPISGHTSVYWYQQALGLGLQFLLWYDEGEERNRGNFPPRFSGRQFPNYSSELNVNALELEDSALYLCASSPLAGEQFFGPGTRLTVL.

The chain recombines TRBV5-1 with TRBJ2-7; the match to TRBD2 covers 7 bases. Germline CDR1 and CDR2: SGHRS and YFSETQ. The CDR3 sequence is 16 residues long. The V segment lost 0 bases and the J segment 4 bases; nucleotides outside the gene matches: 10. The CDR3 DNA sequence: TGCGCCAGCAGCTTGGGAAGGGCTAGCGGAGGATACGAGCAGTACTTC. The encoded protein is CASSLGRASGGYEQYF.

The rearrangement joins TRBV29-1 to TRBJ2-7; 9 bases map to TRBD1. The length of the CDR3 is 13 residues. V dropped 7 bases and J dropped 5; count of bases not matched to a gene: 9. Germline V lookup: CDR1 SQVTM, CDR2 ANQGSEA. CDR3 DNA sequence: TGCAGCGCCGGACAGGGGTCGAGAAACGAGCAGTACTTC. Translating it yields CSAGQGSRNEQYF.

CDR3 DNA: TGTGCCATCAGTGAGTCGGGAGGACTAGGGACCTCCGAGCAGTACTTC. It codes for CAISESGGLGTSEQYF. The genes are TRBV10-3 and TRBJ2-7; 7 nucleotides line up with TRBD2. CDR3 length equals 16 residues. Germline V gene sequence: CDR1 ENHRY, CDR2 SYGVKD. Trimming cost V 0 bases and J 6 bases; bases outside gene matches: 11.

J is TRBJ2-5 and V is TRBV7-3; 10 bases agree with TRBD2. The CDR3 has 13 residues. V lost 5 bases and J lost 5; bases outside the gene matches: 2. Germline CDR1 reads SGHTA; CDR2 reads FQGTGA. In DNA, the CDR3 is TGTGCCAGCAGCCCTAGCGGGAGCGAGACCCAGTACTTC. Protein: CASSPSGSETQYF. The complete variable domain, with remaining parts taken from reference TRBV7-3 and TRBJ2-5, reads GAGVSQTPSNKVTEKGKYVELRCDPISGHTALYWYRQSLGQGPEFLIYFQGTGAADDSGLPNDRFFAVRPEGSVSTLKIQRTERGDSAVYLCASSPSGSETQYFGPGTRLLVL.

The V call is TRBV14, the J call TRBJ1-3; 7 positions agree with TRBD1. CDR1 is SGHDN, CDR2 FVKESK, per germline. The CDR3 totals 15 residues. Trimming took 1 base from V and 2 from J; bases not matched to a gene: 2. CDR3 in DNA: TGTGCCAGCAGCCAAGCAGGGACAGCTGGAAACACCATATATTTT. Amino acids: CASSQAGTAGNTIYF.

The chain recombines TRBV10-3 with TRBJ2-5, with TRBD1 matching 11 bases. Looked up from germline, CDR1 is ENHRY and CDR2 is SYGVKD. The CDR3 loop spans 15 amino acids. Trimming removed 10 bases from V and 4 bases from J; junction bases left unmatched: 11. CDR3 in DNA: TGTGCCACCACGACCGGGACAGGGGGTAGAGAGACCCAGTACTTC. Protein product: CATTTGTGGRETQYF.

This sequence joins TRBV10-1 and TRBJ1-1, with a weak D call TRBD1 (5 bases). The germline V gene has CDR1 WNHNN and CDR2 SYGVQD (reference sequence). The CDR3 loop spans 17 amino acids. The ends were cut back, 6 bases at V and 6 bases at J, with 26 bases in the middle. CDR3: CASSSCLRLGGEAEAFF. The CDR3 DNA sequence: TGCGCCAGCAGCTCCTGTTTGAGATTGGGGGGAGAGGCTGAAGCTTTCTTT.

The chain recombines TRBV18 with TRBJ2-7; D possibly corresponds to TRBD1 (6 bases). V was pared by 2 bases and J by 0 bases, with 11 bases between. This CDR3 spans 15 amino acids. CDR1 is KGHSH and CDR2 is LQKENI in the germline V gene. The CDR3 nucleotides read TGTGCCAGCTCACCAAGGACAGCGAGCTCCTACGAGCAGTACTTC. Its protein product is CASSPRTASSYEQYF.

The gene calls are TRBV28 and TRBJ1-4, with D unresolved. Germline CDR1 reads MDHEN; CDR2 reads SYDVKM. This CDR3 is built from 13 residues. V lost 6 bases and J lost 8, with 13 bases in between. The CDR3, as DNA: TGTGCCAGCAGCCGAGACCGAGGGGAAAAACTGTTTTTT. This gives the protein CASSRDRGEKLFF.

The V and J genes are TRBV6-5 and TRBJ2-1, with 9 bases lining up with TRBD2. Germline values: CDR1 MNHEY, CDR2 SVGAGI. The CDR3 consists of 16 residues. V lost 2 bases, J lost 6 bases, and 8 bases stayed unmatched. In DNA, the CDR3 is TGTGCCAGCAGTTACAATAGCGGGGGAGGGGTCAATGAGCAGTTCTTC. As protein: CASSYNSGGGVNEQFF.

This clone was detected only a few times. The chain carries TRBV2 and TRBJ2-3; TRBD2 matches 7 bases. The CDR3 sequence is 15 residues long. Germline assignment: CDR1 SNHLY and CDR2 FYNNEI. With V trimmed by 3 bases and J by 1 base, 4 bases remained unmatched. The CDR3 nucleotides are TGTGCCAGCAGTGATTGGGGGGGAGGCACAGATACGCAGTATTTT. It is translated as CASSDWGGGTDTQYF.